This TCR beta chain was sequenced for a study of T-cell memory formation after mild COVID-19. Regarding the study as a whole: In second-wave clones peaking day 37, SARS-CoV-2 specificity remained unconfirmed. Clones which contracted sat mainly in CM and EM if CD4+, and in EMRA if CD8+.

Barcoded TCR alpha and TCR beta cDNA libraries with UMIs came from 5'RACE using constant-segment primers. MiXCR, run by TCRdb on the 5' RACE reads, gives a single entry per CDR3 protein. This sample has about 320,000 distinct CDR3 sequences; more than 13% occur once, and the top ten carry around 20%. Germline CDR1 is SNHLY and CDR2 is FYNNEI. The CDR3 extends over 16 amino acids. V was clipped by 0 bases and J by 5 bases, with 16 bases between them. There are a few counts of this clonotype. What it recognizes is unknown. The sample comprised PBMCs or a T cell subset sorted from them (not recorded which). The sequence came from a man younger than 30 who had mild COVID-19 (a few samples of this study predate the infection). Cell type and time point are not known. The rearrangement links TRBV2 to TRBJ2-5; D may be TRBD1 or TRBD2 (7 bases each). The CDR3 DNA sequence: TGTGCCAGCAGTGAAGCCAGCAGCCAGGGGGGGGAGACCCAGTACTTC. Its protein is CASSEASSQGGETQYF.